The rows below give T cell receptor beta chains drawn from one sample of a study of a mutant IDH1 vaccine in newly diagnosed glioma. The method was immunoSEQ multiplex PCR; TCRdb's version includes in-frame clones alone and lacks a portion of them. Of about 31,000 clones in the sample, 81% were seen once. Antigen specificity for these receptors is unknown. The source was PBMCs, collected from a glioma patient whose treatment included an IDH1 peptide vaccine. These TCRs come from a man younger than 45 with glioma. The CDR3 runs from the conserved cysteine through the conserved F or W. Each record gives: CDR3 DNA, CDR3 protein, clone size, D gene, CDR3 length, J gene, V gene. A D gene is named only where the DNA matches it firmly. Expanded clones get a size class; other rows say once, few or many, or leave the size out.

CDR3nt: TGTGCCAGCAGTGATCTGGCGGACCCCCAAGAGACCCAGTACTTC; CDR3aa: CASSDLADPQETQYF; abundance: .; d_gene: .; len: 15; j_gene: TRBJ2-5; v_gene: TRBV25-1
CDR3nt: TGTGCCAGTAAAACGCGGGGAAACACTGAAGCTTTCTTT; CDR3aa: CASKTRGNTEAFF; abundance: few; d_gene: .; len: 13; j_gene: TRBJ1-1; v_gene: TRBV19
CDR3nt: TGTGCCAGCAGCTCCACTTGGCAGGGCTACGAGCAGTACTTC; CDR3aa: CASSSTWQGYEQYF; abundance: .; d_gene: .; len: 14; j_gene: TRBJ2-7; v_gene: TRBV7-8
CDR3nt: TGCAGTGCTAAGAGCGGGAGGACACCGTTCTTC; CDR3aa: CSAKSGRTPFF; abundance: .; d_gene: TRBD2; len: 11; j_gene: TRBJ2-1; v_gene: TRBV20-1
CDR3nt: TGTGCCAGCAGCCAAGATGGAGGTCACGACACTGAAGCTTTCTTT; CDR3aa: CASSQDGGHDTEAFF; abundance: few; d_gene: .; len: 15; j_gene: TRBJ1-1; v_gene: TRBV4-2
CDR3nt: TGTGCCAGCAGTACCCGAAGGGATATCTACAATGAGCAGTTCTTC; CDR3aa: CASSTRRDIYNEQFF; abundance: .; d_gene: .; len: 15; j_gene: TRBJ2-1; v_gene: TRBV6-1
CDR3nt: TGTGCCAGCAGCTTGGGTGGGAGGGAGACCCAGTACTTC; CDR3aa: CASSLGGRETQYF; abundance: .; d_gene: .; len: 13; j_gene: TRBJ2-5; v_gene: TRBV5-6
CDR3nt: TGTGCCAGCAGCTTATCAGTCTCGGGTCCACATACGCAGTATTTT; CDR3aa: CASSLSVSGPHTQYF; abundance: .; d_gene: .; len: 15; j_gene: TRBJ2-3; v_gene: TRBV7-9
CDR3nt: TGTGCCAGCACTATGGAGGGGGGCGCGGGCTATTCTCCACCCCTCCACTTT; CDR3aa: CASTMEGGAGYSPPLHF; abundance: .; d_gene: .; len: 17; j_gene: TRBJ1-6; v_gene: TRBV2
CDR3nt: TGTGCCAGCAGCTTACGCGGCAGTACCTACGAGCAGTACTTC; CDR3aa: CASSLRGSTYEQYF; abundance: .; d_gene: .; len: 14; j_gene: TRBJ2-7; v_gene: TRBV7-2
CDR3nt: TGTGCCAGCGGCCGGGACAGGGGGGAAAAACTGTTTTTT; CDR3aa: CASGRDRGEKLFF; abundance: .; d_gene: TRBD1; len: 13; j_gene: TRBJ1-4; v_gene: TRBV9
CDR3nt: TGCAGCGTCTTGACAGGGACCCACGAGCAGTACTTC; CDR3aa: CSVLTGTHEQYF; abundance: .; d_gene: TRBD1; len: 12; j_gene: TRBJ2-7; v_gene: TRBV29-1
CDR3nt: TGTGCCAGCAGTTTATCAGTAGGATCGAACACTGAAGCTTTCTTT; CDR3aa: CASSLSVGSNTEAFF; abundance: few; d_gene: .; len: 15; j_gene: TRBJ1-1; v_gene: TRBV27
CDR3nt: TGTGCCACCCTGACTAGCGGGAGAAGGAAGGATACGCAGTATTTT; CDR3aa: CATLTSGRRKDTQYF; abundance: few; d_gene: TRBD2; len: 15; j_gene: TRBJ2-3; v_gene: TRBV19
CDR3nt: TGTGCCAGCAGCCCGGACGGGGGGGGCGGCTACACCTTC; CDR3aa: CASSPDGGGGYTF; abundance: .; d_gene: .; len: 13; j_gene: TRBJ1-2; v_gene: TRBV5-5
CDR3nt: TGCGCCAGCAGCTCCATCCCTAGCGGGACGAACACCGGGGAGCTGTTTTTT; CDR3aa: CASSSIPSGTNTGELFF; abundance: .; d_gene: TRBD2; len: 17; j_gene: TRBJ2-2; v_gene: TRBV5-1
CDR3nt: TGTGCCAGCAGTGAAAGACGGGGGAACACTGAAGCTTTCTTT; CDR3aa: CASSERRGNTEAFF; abundance: .; d_gene: .; len: 14; j_gene: TRBJ1-1; v_gene: TRBV6-1
CDR3nt: TGTGCCTGGTCTTCCGGGACAAGGATAAGCTCCTACAATGAGCAGTTCTTC; CDR3aa: CAWSSGTRISSYNEQFF; abundance: .; d_gene: .; len: 17; j_gene: TRBJ2-1; v_gene: TRBV30
CDR3nt: TGTGCCAGCAGTGAAGGGCGGGCAAATCAGCCCCAGCATTTT; CDR3aa: CASSEGRANQPQHF; abundance: .; d_gene: .; len: 14; j_gene: TRBJ1-5; v_gene: TRBV6-1
CDR3nt: TGTGCCAGCAGCTTAGCGGCCCAAGAGACCCAGTACTTC; CDR3aa: CASSLAAQETQYF; abundance: .; d_gene: .; len: 13; j_gene: TRBJ2-5; v_gene: TRBV7-9
CDR3nt: TGCGCCAGCAGCCGAACGAGGGGGGCTGAAGCTTTCTTT; CDR3aa: CASSRTRGAEAFF; abundance: .; d_gene: .; len: 13; j_gene: TRBJ1-1; v_gene: TRBV5-1
CDR3nt: TGTGCCAGCAGTTACTACGCGGGCGGGGAGCTGTTTTTT; CDR3aa: CASSYYAGGELFF; abundance: .; d_gene: .; len: 13; j_gene: TRBJ2-2; v_gene: TRBV6-5